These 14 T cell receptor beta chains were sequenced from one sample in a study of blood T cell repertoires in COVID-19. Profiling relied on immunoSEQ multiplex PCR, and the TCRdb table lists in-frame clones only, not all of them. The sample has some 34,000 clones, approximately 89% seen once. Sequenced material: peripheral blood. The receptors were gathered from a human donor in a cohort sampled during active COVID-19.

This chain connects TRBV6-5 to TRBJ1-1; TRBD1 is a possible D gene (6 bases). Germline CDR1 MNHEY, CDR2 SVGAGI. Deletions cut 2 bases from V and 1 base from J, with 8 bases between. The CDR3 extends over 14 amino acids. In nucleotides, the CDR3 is TGTGCCAGCAGTTACGGGGGGGCGAACACTGAAGCTTTCTTT. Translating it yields CASSYGGANTEAFF.

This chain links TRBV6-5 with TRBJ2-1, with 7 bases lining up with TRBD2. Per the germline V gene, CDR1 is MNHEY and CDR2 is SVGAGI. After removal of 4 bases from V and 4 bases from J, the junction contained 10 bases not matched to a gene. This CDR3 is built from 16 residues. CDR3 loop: CASSSPQAGYYNEQFF. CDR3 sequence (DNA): TGTGCCAGCAGTTCCCCGCAAGCGGGGTATTACAATGAGCAGTTCTTC.

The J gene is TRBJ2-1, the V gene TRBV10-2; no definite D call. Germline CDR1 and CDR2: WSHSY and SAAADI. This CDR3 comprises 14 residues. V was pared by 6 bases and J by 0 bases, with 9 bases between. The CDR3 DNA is TGCGCCAGCAGGGGCTCGAGCTCCTACAATGAGCAGTTCTTC. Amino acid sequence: CASRGSSSYNEQFF.

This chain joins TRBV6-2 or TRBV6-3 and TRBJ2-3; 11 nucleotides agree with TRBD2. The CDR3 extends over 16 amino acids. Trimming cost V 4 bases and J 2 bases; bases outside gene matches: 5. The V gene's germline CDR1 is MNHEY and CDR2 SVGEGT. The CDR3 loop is CASSFTSGSVTDTQYF. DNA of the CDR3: TGTGCCAGCAGTTTTACTAGCGGGAGTGTCACAGATACGCAGTATTTT.

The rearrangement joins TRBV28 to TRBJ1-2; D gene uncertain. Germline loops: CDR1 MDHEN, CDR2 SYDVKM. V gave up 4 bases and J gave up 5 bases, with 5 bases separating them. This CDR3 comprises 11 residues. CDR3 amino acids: CASSSVYGYTF. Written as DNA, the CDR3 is TGTGCCAGCAGTTCAGTTTATGGCTACACCTTC.

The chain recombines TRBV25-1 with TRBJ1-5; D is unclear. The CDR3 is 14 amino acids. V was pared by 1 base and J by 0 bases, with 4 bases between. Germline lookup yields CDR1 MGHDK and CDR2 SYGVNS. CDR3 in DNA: TGTGCCAGCAGTGAATCAGGTAGCAATCAGCCCCAGCATTTT. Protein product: CASSESGSNQPQHF.

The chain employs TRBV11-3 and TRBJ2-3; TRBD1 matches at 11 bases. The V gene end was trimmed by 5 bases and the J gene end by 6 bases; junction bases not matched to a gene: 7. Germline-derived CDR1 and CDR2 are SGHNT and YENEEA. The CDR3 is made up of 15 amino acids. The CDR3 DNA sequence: TGTGCCAGCAGCACCCGGGACAGGGGGGGTGATACGCAGTATTTT. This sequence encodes CASSTRDRGGDTQYF. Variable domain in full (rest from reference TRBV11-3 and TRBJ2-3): EAGVVQSPRYKIIEKKQPVAFWCNPISGHNTLYWYLQNLGQGPELLIRYENEEAVDDSQLPKDRFSAERLKGVDSTLKIQPAELGDSAVYLCASSTRDRGGDTQYFGPGTRLTVL.

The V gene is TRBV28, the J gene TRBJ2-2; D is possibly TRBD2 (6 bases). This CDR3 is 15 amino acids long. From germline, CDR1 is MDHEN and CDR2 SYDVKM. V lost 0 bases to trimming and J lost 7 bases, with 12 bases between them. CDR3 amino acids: CASSLWASEDGELFF. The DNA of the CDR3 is TGTGCCAGCAGTTTATGGGCTAGCGAGGACGGGGAGCTGTTTTTT. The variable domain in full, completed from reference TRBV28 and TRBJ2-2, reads DVKVTQSSRYLVKRTGEKVFLECVQDMDHENMFWYRQDPGLGLRLIYFSYDVKMKEKGDIPEGYSVSREKKERFSLILESASTNQTSMYLCASSLWASEDGELFFGEGSRLTVL.

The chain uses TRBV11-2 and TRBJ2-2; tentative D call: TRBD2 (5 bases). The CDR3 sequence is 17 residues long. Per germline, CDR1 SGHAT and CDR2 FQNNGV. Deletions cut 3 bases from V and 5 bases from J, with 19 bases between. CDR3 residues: CASSFSSGSRGTGELFF. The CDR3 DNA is TGTGCCAGCAGCTTCAGTTCGGGGAGTCGGGGAACCGGGGAGCTGTTTTTT.

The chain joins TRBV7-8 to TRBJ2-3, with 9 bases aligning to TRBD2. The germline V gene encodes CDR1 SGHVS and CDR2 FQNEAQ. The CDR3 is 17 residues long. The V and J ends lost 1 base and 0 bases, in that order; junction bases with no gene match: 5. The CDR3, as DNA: TGTGCCAGCAGCTTAGGAGGGCGGGAGGGGAGCACAGATACGCAGTATTTT. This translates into CASSLGGREGSTDTQYF.

For the CDR3, the DNA is TGTGCCAGCAGTTTAGGGCAGTACAATCAGCCCCAGCATTTT. It is translated as CASSLGQYNQPQHF. The chain has TRBV28 and TRBJ1-5; no firm D call. The germline V gene has CDR1 MDHEN and CDR2 SYDVKM. The CDR3 is 14 amino acids. Trimming removed 2 bases at V and 3 bases at J, with 8 bases between.

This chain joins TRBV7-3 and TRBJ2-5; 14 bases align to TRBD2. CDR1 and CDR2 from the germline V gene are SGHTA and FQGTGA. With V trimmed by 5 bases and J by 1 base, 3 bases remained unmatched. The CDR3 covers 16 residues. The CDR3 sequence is CASSPGLAGGQETQYF. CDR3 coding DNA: TGTGCCAGCAGCCCCGGACTAGCGGGGGGCCAAGAGACCCAGTACTTC.

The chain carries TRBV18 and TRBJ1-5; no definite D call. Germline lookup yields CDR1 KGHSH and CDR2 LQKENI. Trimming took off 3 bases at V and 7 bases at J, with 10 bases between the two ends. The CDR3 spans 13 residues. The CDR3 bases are TGTGCCAGCTCACCCCAGAACAGCCAGCCCCAGCATTTT. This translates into CASSPQNSQPQHF.

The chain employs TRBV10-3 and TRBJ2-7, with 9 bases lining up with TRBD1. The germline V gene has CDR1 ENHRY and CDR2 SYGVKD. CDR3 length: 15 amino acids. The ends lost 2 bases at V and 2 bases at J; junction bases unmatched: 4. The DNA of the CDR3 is TGTGCCATCAGTGAGGCACGACAGGGGGCCTACGAGCAGTACTTC. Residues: CAISEARQGAYEQYF.